One sample yielded the 32 T cell receptor beta chains listed below, sequenced in a study of shared clonotypes between healthy human individuals. TCRdb's copy holds only in-frame clones and misses some; the assay was immunoSEQ multiplex PCR. The sample includes some 2 million clones, roughly 94% of them seen just once. Positively selected for CCR7, the CD45RO-negative cells used as naive CD8 cells excluded terminally differentiated effector memory CD45RA+ cells. The specimen was naive CD8+ T cells sorted from blood. These receptor sequences come from a young man in good health.

V usage is TRBV13 and J usage is TRBJ2-5, with 10 bases lining up with TRBD2. V trimming: 5 bases; J trimming: 5 bases; junction bases outside the gene matches: 11. Germline values: CDR1 PRHDT, CDR2 FYEKMQ (reference sequence). This CDR3 region has 16 residues. The CDR3 nucleotides read TGTGCCAGCAGCCCTCGTTCTAGCGGGAGCGGTGAGACCCAGTACTTC. This translates into CASSPRSSGSGETQYF. Full variable domain (remainder filled in from reference TRBV13 and TRBJ2-5): AAGVIQSPRHLIKEKRETATLKCYPIPRHDTVYWYQQGPGQDPQFLISFYEKMQSDKGSIPDRFSAQQFSDYHSELNMSSLELGDSALYFCASSPRSSGSGETQYFGPGTRLLVL.

V gene TRBV5-1 combines with J gene TRBJ2-5; 13 positions match TRBD2. Germline trimming cut 3 bases from V and 2 bases from J; bases unmatched to any gene: 1. CDR3 length: 15 residues. Germline V gene lookup returns CDR1 SGHRS and CDR2 YFSETQ. The CDR3, as DNA: TGCGCCAGCAGCTGGGGACTAGCGGGGCAAGAGACCCAGTACTTC. It specifies CASSWGLAGQETQYF.

The chain joins TRBV7-8 to TRBJ2-7, with D perhaps TRBD1 (6 bases). Trimming shortened V by 5 bases and J by 3 bases, and 11 bases separated the two germline ends. Germline assignment: CDR1 SGHVS and CDR2 FQNEAQ. This CDR3 is built from 13 residues. CDR3 protein: CASSKRGGYEQYF. The CDR3 coding sequence is TGTGCCAGCAGCAAGCGAGGGGGCTACGAGCAGTACTTC.

The chain uses TRBV5-4 and TRBJ1-5; D is perhaps TRBD1 (6 bases). Germline V gene data show CDR1 as SGHNT and CDR2 as YYREEE (reference sequence). The ends were cut back, 5 bases at V and 4 bases at J, with 22 bases in the middle. The CDR3 runs 17 residues. CDR3 protein: CASRDGIPGHRNQPQHF. CDR3 in DNA: TGTGCCAGCAGGGATGGGATTCCGGGACATCGTAATCAGCCCCAGCATTTT.

The chain uses TRBV6-5 and TRBJ1-1; the D gene is possibly TRBD1 (5 bases). Trimming took off 5 bases at V and 5 bases at J, with 12 bases between the two ends. The CDR3 length is 13 residues. From germline, CDR1 is MNHEY and CDR2 SVGAGI. As DNA, the CDR3 is TGTGCCAGCAGTGCCGAGGGGCCAACTGAAGCTTTCTTT. This codes for CASSAEGPTEAFF.

This clone occurred a few times. V usage is TRBV7-9 and J usage is TRBJ1-2; weak D call: TRBD1 (6 bases). This CDR3 contains 18 residues. The germline CDR1 and CDR2 sequences are SEHNR and FQNEAQ (reference sequence). Trimming removed 4 bases at V and 2 bases at J, with 23 bases between. The CDR3 loop is CASSSVGFISDSNYGYTF. The CDR3 DNA reads as TGTGCCAGCAGCTCCGTCGGATTTATATCGGACAGCAACTATGGCTACACCTTC. Looking up the rest from reference TRBV7-9 and TRBJ1-2 gives the full variable domain: DTGVSQNPRHKITKRGQNVTFRCDPISEHNRLYWYRQTLGQGPEFLTYFQNEAQLEKSRLLSDRFSAERPKGSFSTLEIQRTEQGDSAMYLCASSSVGFISDSNYGYTFGSGTRLTVV.

The V gene is TRBV6-5, the J gene TRBJ2-1; possible D gene TRBD2, 6 bases. CDR1 MNHEY and CDR2 SVGAGI come from the germline V gene. Trimming pared 7 bases from V and 4 bases from J, leaving 14 bases between. The CDR3 totals 14 residues. The CDR3 here is CASKEGEAYNEQFF. The CDR3 bases are TGTGCCAGCAAGGAGGGAGAGGCGTACAATGAGCAGTTCTTC.

Of note for this clone: Other DNA sequences from this sample encode an identical CDR3 as well. The V gene is TRBV5-1, the J gene TRBJ2-5; 15 bases match TRBD2. CDR1 is SGHRS, CDR2 YFSETQ, per germline. This CDR3 region has 16 residues. V trimming: 4 bases; J trimming: 5 bases; junction bases outside the gene matches: 6. CDR3 in DNA: TGCGCCAGCAGCCTGGGACTAGCGGGAGGATTGGAGACCCAGTACTTC. It yields the protein CASSLGLAGGLETQYF.

This chain uses TRBV11-2 with TRBJ1-1; TRBD1 matches at 9 bases. Germline trimming cut 4 bases from V and 0 bases from J; bases unmatched to any gene: 6. The CDR3 totals 16 residues. Looked up from germline, CDR1 is SGHAT and CDR2 is FQNNGV. CDR3: CASSSGRDRVNTEAFF. Here the CDR3 DNA reads TGTGCCAGCAGCTCAGGCCGGGACAGGGTGAACACTGAAGCTTTCTTT.

This rearrangement joins TRBV5-5 to TRBJ2-7; TRBD2 agrees at 8 bases. J lost 5 bases, V lost 8 bases, and 12 bases had no gene match. Germline values: CDR1 SGHKS, CDR2 YYEKEE (reference sequence). The CDR3 loop spans 14 amino acids. CDR3 bases: TGTGCCAGGGACCCTTCGGGAGGGGGGGACGAGCAGTACTTC. This codes for CARDPSGGGDEQYF. The full variable domain, rest sourced from reference TRBV5-5 and TRBJ2-7, is DAGVTQSPTHLIKTRGQQVTLRCSPISGHKSVSWYQQVLGQGPQFIFQYYEKEERGRGNFPDRFSARQFPNYSSELNVNALLLGDSALYLCARDPSGGGDEQYFGPGTRLTVT.

The V gene is TRBV7-6, the J gene TRBJ2-1; 7 bases align to TRBD2. This CDR3 is built from 15 residues. Germline CDR1 SGHVS, CDR2 FNYEAQ. The junction had 5 bases not matched to a gene; V was cut back by 2 bases and J by 4 bases. The CDR3 region is CASSLSGSGYNEQFF. The DNA for the CDR3 is TGTGCCAGCAGCTTATCGGGTAGCGGGTACAATGAGCAGTTCTTC.

The gene calls are TRBV7-9 and TRBJ2-7, with 9 nucleotides matching TRBD2. Looked up from germline, CDR1 is SEHNR and CDR2 is FQNEAQ (reference sequence). The J segment lost 3 bases and the V segment lost 1 base, leaving 7 bases of the junction unmatched. The CDR3 is 16 residues long. The CDR3 region is CASSLEWDSGSYEQYF. As DNA, the CDR3 is TGTGCCAGCAGCTTAGAGTGGGATAGCGGGAGCTACGAGCAGTACTTC.

V and J are TRBV2 and TRBJ1-3; TRBD1 matches 9 bases. V lost 11 bases and J lost 7; bases outside the gene matches: 15. Germline V gene lookup returns CDR1 SNHLY and CDR2 FYNNEI. This CDR3 region has 15 residues. Here the CDR3 reads CAAMGQGFAENTIYF. The CDR3 DNA reads TGTGCCGCCATGGGACAGGGCTTCGCTGAGAACACCATATATTTT.

V and J are TRBV12-5 and TRBJ2-7; D unclear. Germline CDR1 and CDR2: LGHNT and FRNRAP. V was shortened by 7 bases and J by 3 bases, with 10 bases between the two germline ends. This CDR3 contains 12 residues. The DNA of the CDR3 is TGTGCTAGTGCTGAAGGTTTCTACGAGCAGTACTTC. Protein product: CASAEGFYEQYF.

This clone was recorded once. The J gene is TRBJ2-1, the V gene TRBV7-6, with a weak D call TRBD2 (6 bases). Looked up from germline, CDR1 is SGHVS and CDR2 is FNYEAQ. The V end was cut by 2 bases, the J end by 8 bases, with 19 bases between. The CDR3 runs 16 residues. CDR3 residues: CASSLFAGLPRDEQFF. CDR3 bases: TGTGCCAGCAGCTTATTCGCGGGACTCCCCAGGGATGAGCAGTTCTTC.

The count of this clone is one. The same CDR3 is also encoded by other DNA sequences in this sample. The chain recombines TRBV14 with TRBJ2-1; D gene uncertain. CDR1 is SGHDN, CDR2 FVKESK, per germline. This CDR3 region has 12 residues. V was clipped by 1 base and J by 4 bases, with 2 bases between them. DNA for the CDR3: TGTGCCAGCAGCCAAGGGTACAATGAGCAGTTCTTC. Residues: CASSQGYNEQFF. The variable domain in full, with the rest retrieved from reference TRBV14 and TRBJ2-1, is EAGVTQFPSHSVIEKGQTVTLRCDPISGHDNLYWYRRVMGKEIKFLLHFVKESKQDESGMPNNRFLAERTGGTYSTLKVQPAELEDSGVYFCASSQGYNEQFFGPGTRLTVL.

The chain links TRBV6-6 to TRBJ1-2, with D unresolved. The V gene lost 6 bases and the J gene lost 2 bases, with 16 bases spanning the gap. CDR1 MNHNY and CDR2 SVGAGI come from the germline V gene (reference sequence). The CDR3 length is 15 residues. The CDR3 DNA reads TGTGCCAGCAGCCCCAACTTTATCGGAAACTATGGCTACACCTTC. Translating it yields CASSPNFIGNYGYTF.

The V and J genes are TRBV4-1 and TRBJ1-6; the D gene is possibly TRBD1 (6 bases). CDR1 and CDR2 from the germline V gene are MGHRA and YSYEKL. Trimming pared 2 bases from V and 0 bases from J, leaving 17 bases between. This CDR3 region has 19 residues. CDR3 in amino acids: CASSQPSGGASSYNSPLHF. CDR3 DNA: TGCGCCAGCAGCCAACCCTCGGGGGGGGCGAGCTCCTATAATTCACCCCTCCACTTT.

The rearrangement uses TRBV6-5 and TRBJ2-7; D gene ambiguous. Germline V gene sequence: CDR1 MNHEY, CDR2 SVGAGI. V lost 2 bases, J lost 0 bases, and 8 bases lay in between. CDR3 length equals 14 residues. The CDR3 DNA sequence: TGTGCCAGCAGTTACCAACTGAACTCCTACGAGCAGTACTTC. Protein: CASSYQLNSYEQYF.

This clone was observed once. The chain is built from TRBV10-2 and TRBJ2-3; D uncertain. The germline V gene has CDR1 WSHSY and CDR2 SAAADI. The ends were cut back, 1 base at V and 0 bases at J, with 8 bases in the middle. CDR3 length: 15 residues. CDR3 nucleotide sequence: TGCGCCAGCAGTGAGTACCCTTCTAGCACAGATACGCAGTATTTT. Amino acids: CASSEYPSSTDTQYF.

This clone was seen only a few times. The sample has other DNA sequences that encode this CDR3 too. This chain joins TRBV30 and TRBJ1-1; no firm D call. The V end lost 3 bases, the J end lost 1 base, and 9 bases lay between the germline ends. The germline V gene has CDR1 GTSNPN and CDR2 SVGIG (reference sequence). The CDR3 runs to 13 residues. The CDR3 DNA follows: TGTGCCTGGAGCGTGGGCGGGAACACTGAAGCTTTCTTT. Translating it yields CAWSVGGNTEAFF.

V usage is TRBV6-5 and J usage is TRBJ1-1; D gene ambiguous. CDR3 size: 14 residues. Trimming shortened V by 5 bases and J by 1 base, and 11 bases separated the two germline ends. CDR1 and CDR2 from the germline V gene are MNHEY and SVGAGI. The CDR3 region has the DNA TGTGCCAGCAGTACCAGTGAGGGGAACACTGAAGCTTTCTTT. Its protein product is CASSTSEGNTEAFF.

The rearrangement joins TRBV9 to TRBJ2-5; perhaps D is TRBD1 or TRBD2 (5 bases each). CDR3 length: 15 amino acids. Trimming left V 0 bases short and J 2 bases short, with 11 bases between. Germline V lookup: CDR1 SGDLS, CDR2 YYNGEE. CDR3: CASSVGGARQETQYF. CDR3 coding DNA: TGTGCCAGCAGCGTAGGAGGGGCTAGGCAAGAGACCCAGTACTTC. The full variable domain, completed using reference TRBV9 and TRBJ2-5, is DSGVTQTPKHLITATGQRVTLRCSPRSGDLSVYWYQQSLDQGLQFLIQYYNGEERAKGNILERFSAQQFPDLHSELNLSSLELGDSALYFCASSVGGARQETQYFGPGTRLLVL.

The J gene is TRBJ1-5, the V gene TRBV4-1; 10 nucleotides agree with TRBD1. J lost 1 base, V lost 4 bases, and 4 bases had no gene match. Germline-derived CDR1 and CDR2 are MGHRA and YSYEKL. This CDR3 spans 16 amino acids. CDR3 region: CASSPWTGGSNQPQHF. The CDR3 nucleotides read TGCGCCAGCAGCCCGTGGACAGGGGGAAGCAATCAGCCCCAGCATTTT.

The J gene is TRBJ2-1, the V gene TRBV6-1; D is possibly TRBD2 (6 bases). The CDR3 is made up of 14 amino acids. Germline values: CDR1 MNHNS, CDR2 SASEGT. V was shortened by 5 bases and J by 2 bases, with 10 bases between the two germline ends. CDR3 loop: CASSSGRPYNEQFF. In nucleotides, the CDR3 is TGTGCCAGCAGTTCAGGGAGGCCCTACAATGAGCAGTTCTTC.

V is TRBV4-3 and J is TRBJ2-1; D is unresolved. Germline CDR1 and CDR2: LGHNA and YSLEER. V lost 0 bases and J lost 0, with 18 bases in between. This CDR3 region has 19 residues. CDR3 nucleotide sequence: TGCGCCAGCAGCCAAGAAGTTCCATCGTTGGGGTACTCCTACAATGAGCAGTTCTTC. The encoded protein is CASSQEVPSLGYSYNEQFF.

This chain uses TRBV30 with TRBJ1-5; 9 bases align to TRBD1. This CDR3 is built from 14 residues. Trimming removed 0 bases from V and 6 bases from J; junction bases left unmatched: 3. In germline, CDR1 is GTSNPN, CDR2 SVGIG (reference sequence). The CDR3 nucleotides are TGTGCCTGGAGTGTAGGGACAGGGACTCAGCCCCAGCATTTT. Its translation is CAWSVGTGTQPQHF.

The V gene is TRBV5-4, the J gene TRBJ2-7; 7 nucleotides line up with TRBD2. Losses at the gene ends were 3 bases for V and 2 bases for J; bases not matched to a gene: 5. Germline-derived CDR1 and CDR2 are SGHNT and YYREEE (reference sequence). CDR3 length equals 14 residues. The CDR3 DNA sequence: TGTGCCAGCAGCTGGGGAGGGGATACCTACGAGCAGTACTTC. Amino acids: CASSWGGDTYEQYF. The full variable domain, in which reference TRBV5-4 and TRBJ2-7 provide the parts outside the CDR3, is ETGVTQSPTHLIKTRGQQVTLRCSSQSGHNTVSWYQQALGQGPQFIFQYYREEENGRGNFPPRFSGLQFPNYSSELNVNALELDDSALYLCASSWGGDTYEQYFGPGTRLTVT.

This sequence joins TRBV5-4 and TRBJ2-3; 13 positions agree with TRBD2. Germline trimming cut 2 bases from V and 2 bases from J; bases unmatched to any gene: 5. The CDR3 has 17 residues. Germline V gene data show CDR1 as SGHNT and CDR2 as YYREEE (reference sequence). The CDR3 sequence is CASSFRLAGGYTDTQYF. The CDR3 DNA is TGTGCCAGCAGCTTCAGACTAGCGGGGGGATACACAGATACGCAGTATTTT. Based on the CDR3 plus reference TRBV5-4 and TRBJ2-3, the full variable domain is ETGVTQSPTHLIKTRGQQVTLRCSSQSGHNTVSWYQQALGQGPQFIFQYYREEENGRGNFPPRFSGLQFPNYSSELNVNALELDDSALYLCASSFRLAGGYTDTQYFGPGTRLTVL.

A single count supports this clone. The chain employs TRBV15 and TRBJ2-7; 7 nucleotides align to TRBD1. Germline-derived CDR1 and CDR2 are LNHNV and YYDKDF (reference sequence). V shed 8 bases, J shed 1 base, and the junction held 8 bases outside the gene matches. The CDR3 has 14 residues. CDR3 residues: CATGDSPPSYEQYF. CDR3 DNA: TGTGCCACCGGGGACAGTCCTCCGTCCTACGAGCAGTACTTC.

The chain couples TRBV19 to TRBJ1-1, with D possibly being TRBD1 (6 bases). Trimming removed 6 bases from V and 0 bases from J, with 17 bases in between. From germline, CDR1 is LNHDA and CDR2 SQIVND (reference sequence). The CDR3 runs 16 residues. In DNA form, the CDR3 reads TGTGCCAGTAGGTTGGGGGCCGCCGGGATGAACACTGAAGCTTTCTTT. This translates into CASRLGAAGMNTEAFF. Combining the CDR3 with reference TRBV19 and TRBJ1-1 gives the whole variable domain DGGITQSPKYLFRKEGQNVTLSCEQNLNHDAMYWYRQDPGQGLRLIYYSQIVNDFQKGDIAEGYSVSREKKESFPLTVTSAQKNPTAFYLCASRLGAAGMNTEAFFGQGTRLTVV.

CDR3 residues: CASSLGTRGTNEKLFF. The CDR3 DNA reads TGTGCCAGCAGCTTGGGGACCCGGGGGACGAATGAAAAACTGTTTTTT. This sequence joins TRBV5-6 and TRBJ1-4; a possible D gene is TRBD1 (5 bases). The CDR3 sequence is 16 residues long. Germline V CDR1 and CDR2: SGHDT, YYEEEE. V lost 0 bases to trimming and J lost 5 bases, with 14 bases between them.